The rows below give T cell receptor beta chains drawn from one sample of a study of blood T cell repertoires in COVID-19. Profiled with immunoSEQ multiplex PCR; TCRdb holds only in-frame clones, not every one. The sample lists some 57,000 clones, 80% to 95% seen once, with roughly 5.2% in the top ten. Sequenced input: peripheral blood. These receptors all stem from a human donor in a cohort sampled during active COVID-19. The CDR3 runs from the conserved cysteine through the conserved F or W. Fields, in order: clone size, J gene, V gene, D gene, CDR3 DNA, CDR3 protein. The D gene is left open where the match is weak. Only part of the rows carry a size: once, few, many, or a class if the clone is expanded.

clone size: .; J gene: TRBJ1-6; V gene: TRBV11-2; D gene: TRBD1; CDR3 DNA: TGTGCCAGCAGCTTTGACAGGGCTAATTCACCCCTCCACTTT; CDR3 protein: CASSFDRANSPLHF
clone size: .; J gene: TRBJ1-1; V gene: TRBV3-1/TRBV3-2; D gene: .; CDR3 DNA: TGTGCCAGCATCCTCAATGGGGCGGAGGAAGCTTTCTTT; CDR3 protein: CASILNGAEEAFF
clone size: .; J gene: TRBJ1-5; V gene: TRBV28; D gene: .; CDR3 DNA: TGTGCCAGCTACGATAGGAGGGCAATCAATCAGCCCCAGCATTTT; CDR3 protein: CASYDRRAINQPQHF
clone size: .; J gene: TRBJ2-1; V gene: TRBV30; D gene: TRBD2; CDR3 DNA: TGTGCCTGGAGTCTAGCGGGAGTAGGGCAGTTCTTC; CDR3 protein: CAWSLAGVGQFF
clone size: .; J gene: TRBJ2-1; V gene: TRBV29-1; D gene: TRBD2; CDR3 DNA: TGCAGCGTTGAGGGAGTAGTTAGCGGGGGGGCAGTCTACAATGAGCAGTTCTTC; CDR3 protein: CSVEGVVSGGAVYNEQFF
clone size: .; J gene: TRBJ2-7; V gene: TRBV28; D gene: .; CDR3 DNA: TGTGCCAGCAGTTTCCGCCCAGGGATCTTAGGTTGGGAGCAGTACTTC; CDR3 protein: CASSFRPGILGWEQYF
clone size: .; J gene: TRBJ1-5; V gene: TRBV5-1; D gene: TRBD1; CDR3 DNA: TGCGCCAGCAGCTTGGAGGGGGCTAATAGCAATCAGCCCCAGCATTTT; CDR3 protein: CASSLEGANSNQPQHF
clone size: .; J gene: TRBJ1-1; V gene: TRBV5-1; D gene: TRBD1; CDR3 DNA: TGCGCCAGCAGCTACCCGGACAGGGGCCAGGAAGAAGCTTTCTTT; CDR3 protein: CASSYPDRGQEEAFF
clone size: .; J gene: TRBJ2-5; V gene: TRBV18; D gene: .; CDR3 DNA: TGTGCCAGCTCACCGGGCAGGGACCAAGAGACCCAGTACTTC; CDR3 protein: CASSPGRDQETQYF
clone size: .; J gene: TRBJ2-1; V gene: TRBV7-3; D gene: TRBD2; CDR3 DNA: TGTGCCAGCAGACAAAGCGGGGGTCCCTACAATGAGCAGTTCTTC; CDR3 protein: CASRQSGGPYNEQFF
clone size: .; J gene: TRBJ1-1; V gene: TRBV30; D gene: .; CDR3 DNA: TGTGCCTACCGCCCAACAGCGAACACTGAAGCTTTCTTT; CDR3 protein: CAYRPTANTEAFF
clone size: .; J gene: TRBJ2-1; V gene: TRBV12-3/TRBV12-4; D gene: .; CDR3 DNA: TGTGCCACCGGACAGTTTTGGAATGAGCAGTTCTTC; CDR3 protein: CATGQFWNEQFF
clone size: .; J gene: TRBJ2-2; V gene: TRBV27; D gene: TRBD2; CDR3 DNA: TGTGCCAGCAGTTTTCGGGGGGAATCCACCGGGGAGCTGTTTTTT; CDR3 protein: CASSFRGESTGELFF
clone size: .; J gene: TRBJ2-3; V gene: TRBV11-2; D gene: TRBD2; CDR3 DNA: TGTGCCAGCAGCTTAACGGGGGGATCAGATACGCAGTATTTT; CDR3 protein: CASSLTGGSDTQYF
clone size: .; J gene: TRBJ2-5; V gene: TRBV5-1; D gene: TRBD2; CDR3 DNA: TGCGCCAGCAGCTTGTCACTAGCGGGGGGGCAAGAGACCCAGTACTTC; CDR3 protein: CASSLSLAGGQETQYF
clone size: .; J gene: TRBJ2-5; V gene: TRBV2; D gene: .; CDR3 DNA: TGTGCCAGCAGTGATCTGGTCGGGAGCCAAGAGACCCAGTACTTC; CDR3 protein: CASSDLVGSQETQYF
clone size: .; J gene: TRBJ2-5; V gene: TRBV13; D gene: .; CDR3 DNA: TGTGCCAGCCGCGGGGAGACCCAGTACTTC; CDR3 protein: CASRGETQYF
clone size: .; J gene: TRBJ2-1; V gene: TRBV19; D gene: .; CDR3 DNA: TGTGCCAGTACTGCAGGTGACTCCTACAATGAGCAGTTCTTC; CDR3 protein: CASTAGDSYNEQFF
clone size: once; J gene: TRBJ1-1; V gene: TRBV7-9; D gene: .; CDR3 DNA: TGTGCCAGCAGCTATAGACAGGACACTGAAGCTTTCTTT; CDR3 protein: CASSYRQDTEAFF
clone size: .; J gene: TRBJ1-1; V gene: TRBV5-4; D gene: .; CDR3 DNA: TGTGCCAGCAGTAATATTTTTAGCGATGCTTTCTTT; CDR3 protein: CASSNIFSDAFF
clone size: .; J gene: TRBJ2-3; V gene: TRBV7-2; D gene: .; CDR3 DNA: TGTGCCAGCAGCTTAGGCGGGGTGGAGTATTTT; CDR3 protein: CASSLGGVEYF
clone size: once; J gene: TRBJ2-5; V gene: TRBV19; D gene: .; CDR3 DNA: TGTGCCAGTGATGAGGCAGGGCGGTGGGTGACCCAGTACTTC; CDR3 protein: CASDEAGRWVTQYF
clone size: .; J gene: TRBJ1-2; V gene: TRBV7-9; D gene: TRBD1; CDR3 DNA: TGTGCCAGTAATCTGGGACAGGCTAACTATGGCTACACCTTC; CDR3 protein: CASNLGQANYGYTF
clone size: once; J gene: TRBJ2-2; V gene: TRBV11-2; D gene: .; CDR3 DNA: TGTGCCAGCAGCTTGTTAGTCGGGGAGCTGTTTTTT; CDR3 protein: CASSLLVGELFF
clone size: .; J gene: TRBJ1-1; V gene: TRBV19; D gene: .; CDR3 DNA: TGTGCCAGTAGTTCCCGGGAAAAGGATCTACCTTTCTTT; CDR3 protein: CASSSREKDLPFF
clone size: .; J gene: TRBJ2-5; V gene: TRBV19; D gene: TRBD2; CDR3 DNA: TGTGCCAGTAGTGGCCCAAGGCGGGGGGAAGGGGAGACCCAGTACTTC; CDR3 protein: CASSGPRRGEGETQYF
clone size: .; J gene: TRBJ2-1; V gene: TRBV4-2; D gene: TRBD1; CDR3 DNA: TGTGCCAGCAGCCCCCGGGACAGGGGATACAATGAGCAGTTCTTC; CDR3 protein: CASSPRDRGYNEQFF
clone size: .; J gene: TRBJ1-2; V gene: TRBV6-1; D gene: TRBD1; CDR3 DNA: TGTGCCAGCAGTGATCAGGGGGCTCGTGGCTACACCTTC; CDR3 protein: CASSDQGARGYTF
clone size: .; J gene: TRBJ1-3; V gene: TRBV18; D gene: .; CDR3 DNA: TGTGCCAGCTCACCTATGGGGGCGCGGATGGGAGAAGTGGTCGATTTT; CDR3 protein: CASSPMGARMGEVVDF
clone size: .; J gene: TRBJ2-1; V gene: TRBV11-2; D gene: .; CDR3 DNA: TGTGCCAGCAGCCCCCGGGAGCTCACCTACAATGAGCAGTTCTTC; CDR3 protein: CASSPRELTYNEQFF
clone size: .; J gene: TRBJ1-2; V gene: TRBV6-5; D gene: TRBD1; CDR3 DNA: TGTGCCAGCACCAGAGTCCAGGGGGTAGATGGCTACACCTTC; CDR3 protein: CASTRVQGVDGYTF
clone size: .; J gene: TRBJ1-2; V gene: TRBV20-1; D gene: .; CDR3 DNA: TGCAGTGCGGCCGAGAGGGAAGGCTACACCTTC; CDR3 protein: CSAAEREGYTF
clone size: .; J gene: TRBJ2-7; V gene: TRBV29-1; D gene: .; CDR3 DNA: TGCAGCGTTGATGGGGGGACAGATACCTACGAGCAGTACTTC; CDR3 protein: CSVDGGTDTYEQYF
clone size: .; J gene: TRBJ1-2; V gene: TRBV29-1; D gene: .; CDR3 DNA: TGCAGCGTTGAACCCCCAGGGAACTATGGCTACACCTTC; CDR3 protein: CSVEPPGNYGYTF
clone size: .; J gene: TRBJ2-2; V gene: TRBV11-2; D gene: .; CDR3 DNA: TGTGCCAGCAGCTTGGGTCGGGTGGGGCACTTGGCTGGGGAGCTGTTTTTT; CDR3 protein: CASSLGRVGHLAGELFF
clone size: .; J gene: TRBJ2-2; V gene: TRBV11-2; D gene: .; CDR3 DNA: TGTGCCAGCAGCTTAGCAGGAGGTGGCACCGGGGAGCTGTTTTTT; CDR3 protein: CASSLAGGGTGELFF
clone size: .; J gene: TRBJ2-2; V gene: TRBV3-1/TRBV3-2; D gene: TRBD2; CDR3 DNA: TGTGCCAGCAGCGAGCGTAGCGGGAATACCGGGGAGCTGTTTTTT; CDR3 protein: CASSERSGNTGELFF
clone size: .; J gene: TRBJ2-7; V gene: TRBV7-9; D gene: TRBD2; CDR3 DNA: TGTGCCAGCAGCTTTGGTAGCGGGGCGGCCTACGAGCAGTACTTC; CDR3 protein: CASSFGSGAAYEQYF
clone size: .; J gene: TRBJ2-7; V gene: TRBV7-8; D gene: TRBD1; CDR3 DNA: TGTGCCAGCAGCTTCCGGGACAGGGGGCTCGACGAGCAGTACTTC; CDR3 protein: CASSFRDRGLDEQYF
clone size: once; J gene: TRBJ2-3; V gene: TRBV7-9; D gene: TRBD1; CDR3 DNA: TGTGCCAGCAGCCCAATCTCGAGACAGGGGCAAGATACGCAGTATTTT; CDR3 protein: CASSPISRQGQDTQYF
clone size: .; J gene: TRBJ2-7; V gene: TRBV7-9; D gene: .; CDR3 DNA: TGTGCCAGCAGCTTAGGACCCGGACAGCCCTCCTACGAGCAGTACTTC; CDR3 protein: CASSLGPGQPSYEQYF
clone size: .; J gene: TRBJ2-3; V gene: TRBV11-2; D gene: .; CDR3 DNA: TGTGCCAGCAGCTCCGACAATGGGAGGACGCAGTATTTT; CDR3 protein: CASSSDNGRTQYF
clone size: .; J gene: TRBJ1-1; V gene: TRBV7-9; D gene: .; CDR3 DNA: TGTGCCAGCAGCTCCCCGGGAGGGGAACCTGAAGCTTTCTTT; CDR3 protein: CASSSPGGEPEAFF
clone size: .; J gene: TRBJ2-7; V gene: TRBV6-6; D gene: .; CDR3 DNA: TGTGCCAGCAGTTATCGTGAGGAGACTAGGGAGCAGTACTTC; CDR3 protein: CASSYREETREQYF
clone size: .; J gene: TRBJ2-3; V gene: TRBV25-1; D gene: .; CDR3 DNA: TGTGCCAGCAGTGTCCGAGGTGCAGATACGCAGTATTTT; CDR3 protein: CASSVRGADTQYF
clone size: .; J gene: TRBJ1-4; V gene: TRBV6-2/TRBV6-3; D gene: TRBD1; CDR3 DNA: TGTGCCAGCAGTCCCGGGACAGTCGAAAAACTGTTTTTT; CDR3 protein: CASSPGTVEKLFF
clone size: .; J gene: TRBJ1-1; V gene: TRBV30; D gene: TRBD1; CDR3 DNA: TGTGCCTGGAACATACTCTCAGGGGGCAACACTGAAGCTTTCTTT; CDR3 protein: CAWNILSGGNTEAFF
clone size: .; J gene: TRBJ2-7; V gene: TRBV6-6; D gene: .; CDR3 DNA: TGTGCCAGCAACCGGGCGGCAGGGCCCTACGAGCAGTACTTC; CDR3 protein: CASNRAAGPYEQYF
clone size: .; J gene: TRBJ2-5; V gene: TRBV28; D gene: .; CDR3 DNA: TGTGCCAGCCGCAACCAGGGTGTCGAGACCCAGTACTTC; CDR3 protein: CASRNQGVETQYF